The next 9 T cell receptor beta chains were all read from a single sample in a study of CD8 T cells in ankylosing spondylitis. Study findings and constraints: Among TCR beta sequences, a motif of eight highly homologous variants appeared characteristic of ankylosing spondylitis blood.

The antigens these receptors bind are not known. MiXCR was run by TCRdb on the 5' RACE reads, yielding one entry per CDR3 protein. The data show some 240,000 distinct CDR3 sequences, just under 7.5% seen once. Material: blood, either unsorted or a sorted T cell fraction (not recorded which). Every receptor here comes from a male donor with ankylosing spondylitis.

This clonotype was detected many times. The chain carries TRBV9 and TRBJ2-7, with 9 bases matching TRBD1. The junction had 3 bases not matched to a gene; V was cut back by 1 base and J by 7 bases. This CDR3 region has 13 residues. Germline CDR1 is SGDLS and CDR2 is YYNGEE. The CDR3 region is CASSVTGGAEQYF. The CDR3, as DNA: TGTGCCAGCAGCGTAACAGGGGGCGCTGAGCAGTACTTC. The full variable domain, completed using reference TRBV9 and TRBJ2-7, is DSGVTQTPKHLITATGQRVTLRCSPRSGDLSVYWYQQSLDQGLQFLIQYYNGEERAKGNILERFSAQQFPDLHSELNLSSLELGDSALYFCASSVTGGAEQYFGPGTRLTVT.

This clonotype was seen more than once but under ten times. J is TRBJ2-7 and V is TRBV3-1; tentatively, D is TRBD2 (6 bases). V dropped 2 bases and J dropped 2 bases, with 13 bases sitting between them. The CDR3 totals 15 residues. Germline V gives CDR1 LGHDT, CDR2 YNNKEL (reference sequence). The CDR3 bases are TGTGCCAGCAGCCAATTCCAGGGAGGCACCTACGAGCAGTACTTC. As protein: CASSQFQGGTYEQYF.

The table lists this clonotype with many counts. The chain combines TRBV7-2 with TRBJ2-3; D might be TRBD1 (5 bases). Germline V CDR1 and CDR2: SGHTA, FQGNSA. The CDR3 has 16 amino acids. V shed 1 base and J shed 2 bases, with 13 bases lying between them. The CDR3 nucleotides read TGTGCCAGCAGCTTAGGCCCCACAGGAGTCACAGATACGCAGTATTTT. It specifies CASSLGPTGVTDTQYF.

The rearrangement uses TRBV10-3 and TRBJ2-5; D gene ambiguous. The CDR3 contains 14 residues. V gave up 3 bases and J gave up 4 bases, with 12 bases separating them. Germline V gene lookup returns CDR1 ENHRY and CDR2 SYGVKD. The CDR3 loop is CAISEPPSGETQYF. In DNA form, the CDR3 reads TGTGCCATCAGTGAACCCCCGTCGGGAGAGACCCAGTACTTC.

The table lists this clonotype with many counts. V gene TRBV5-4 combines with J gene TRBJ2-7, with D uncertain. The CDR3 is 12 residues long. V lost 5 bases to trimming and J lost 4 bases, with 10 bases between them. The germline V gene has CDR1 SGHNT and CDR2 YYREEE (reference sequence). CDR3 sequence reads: CASSFDSYEQYF. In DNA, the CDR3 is TGTGCCAGCAGTTTCGATTCATACGAGCAGTACTTC.

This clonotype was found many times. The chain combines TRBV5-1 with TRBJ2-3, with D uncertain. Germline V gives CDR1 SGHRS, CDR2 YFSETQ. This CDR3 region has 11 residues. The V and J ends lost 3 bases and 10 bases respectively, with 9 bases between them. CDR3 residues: CASSSSTSQYF. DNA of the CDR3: TGCGCCAGCAGCTCTAGTACTTCGCAGTATTTT.

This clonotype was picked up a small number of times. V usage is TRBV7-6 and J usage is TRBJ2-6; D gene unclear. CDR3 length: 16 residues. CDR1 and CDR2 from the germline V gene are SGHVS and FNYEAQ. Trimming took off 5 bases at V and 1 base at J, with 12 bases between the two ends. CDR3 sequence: CASSHLPRSGANVLTF. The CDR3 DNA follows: TGTGCCAGCAGCCATTTACCCAGGTCTGGGGCCAACGTCCTGACTTTC.

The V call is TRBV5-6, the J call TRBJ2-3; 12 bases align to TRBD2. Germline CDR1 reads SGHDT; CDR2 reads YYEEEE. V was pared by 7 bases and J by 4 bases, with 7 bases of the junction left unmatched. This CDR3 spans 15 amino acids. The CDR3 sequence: CASVRGLAGPDTQYF. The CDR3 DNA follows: TGTGCCAGCGTCCGCGGACTAGCGGGACCAGATACGCAGTATTTT.

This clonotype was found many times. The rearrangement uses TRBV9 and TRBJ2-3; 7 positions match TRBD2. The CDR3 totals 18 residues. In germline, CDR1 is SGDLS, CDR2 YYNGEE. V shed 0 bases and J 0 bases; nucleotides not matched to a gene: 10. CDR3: CASSVGQASGSSTDTQYF. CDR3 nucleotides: TGTGCCAGCAGCGTAGGTCAGGCTAGCGGATCTAGCACAGATACGCAGTATTTT.